What follows are 8 T cell receptor beta chains derived from one specimen sequenced in a study of blood T cell repertoires in COVID-19. Profiling relied on immunoSEQ multiplex PCR, and the TCRdb table lists in-frame clones only, not all of them. In the table there are around 140,000 clones, 80% to 90% of which are singletons. The sequencing sample was made of peripheral blood. The receptors shown here come from a woman aged 60-70 years with acute or convalescent COVID-19.

A few counts support this clone. The J gene is TRBJ1-5, the V gene TRBV30; 7 nucleotides agree with TRBD1. J gave up 6 bases and V 0 bases, and 8 bases lay outside the gene matches. The CDR3 is made up of 15 amino acids. Per the germline V gene, CDR1 is GTSNPN and CDR2 is SVGIG (reference sequence). The CDR3 DNA reads TGTGCCTGGAGTGTACGCACAGGGGTAGGTCAGCCCCAGCATTTT. Its translation: CAWSVRTGVGQPQHF.

This sequence joins TRBV19 and TRBJ1-2; 7 bases are shared with TRBD1. This CDR3 is 14 amino acids long. After removal of 10 bases from V and 6 bases from J, the junction contained 14 bases not matched to a gene. Germline CDR1 is LNHDA and CDR2 is SQIVND (reference sequence). Here the CDR3 DNA reads TGTGCCACCGAGAAGACCTCAGGGGGGAATGGCTACACCTTC. Translation gives CATEKTSGGNGYTF.

The chain has TRBV6-5 and TRBJ1-6, with D possibly TRBD1 on 5 matching bases. Germline V CDR1 and CDR2: MNHEY, SVGAGI. V lost 4 bases to trimming and J lost 8 bases, with 9 bases between them. The CDR3 has 13 residues. Here the CDR3 DNA reads TGTGCCAGCAGTTTGGGGGGGTATTCACCCCTCCACTTT. Translated: CASSLGGYSPLHF.

V usage is TRBV19 and J usage is TRBJ2-2; possible D gene TRBD1, 6 bases. The CDR3 has 16 residues. From germline, CDR1 is LNHDA and CDR2 SQIVND (reference sequence). Trimming pared 3 bases from V and 6 bases from J, leaving 17 bases between. Written as DNA, the CDR3 is TGTGCCAGTAGTATGAGGAGGTCAGGGGATCCCGGGGAGCTGTTTTTT. This sequence encodes CASSMRRSGDPGELFF.

The chain has TRBV19 and TRBJ1-5; 7 bases are shared with TRBD1. Germline CDR1 is LNHDA and CDR2 is SQIVND (reference sequence). CDR3 size: 13 residues. The junction had 3 bases not matched to a gene; V was cut back by 6 bases and J by 4 bases. In nucleotides, the CDR3 is TGTGCCAGTAGCGAGACAGGGAATCAGCCCCAGCATTTT. Translated, it gives CASSETGNQPQHF.

The V call is TRBV19, the J call TRBJ1-4; D possibly corresponds to TRBD1 (5 bases). The germline gives CDR1 LNHDA, CDR2 SQIVND (reference sequence). V lost 7 bases and J 8 bases, leaving 20 bases between the germline ends. This CDR3 contains 15 residues. The CDR3 nucleotides read TGTGCCAGTAAAGCCATGGGGCCCGCAGTCGAAAAACTGTTTTTT. Its translation: CASKAMGPAVEKLFF.

The J gene is TRBJ1-5, the V gene TRBV6-5; 8 bases are shared with TRBD1. Germline-derived CDR1 and CDR2 are MNHEY and SVGAGI. V dropped 4 bases and J dropped 4; count of bases not matched to a gene: 6. This CDR3 has 15 residues. This chain's CDR3 is CASSFVTGENQPQHF. As DNA, the CDR3 is TGTGCCAGCAGTTTTGTGACAGGGGAGAATCAGCCCCAGCATTTT.

The chain links TRBV12-3 or TRBV12-4 to TRBJ2-7; TRBD2 is a possible D gene (5 bases). The V end was cut by 6 bases, the J end by 3 bases, with 9 bases between. The CDR3 has 12 residues. CDR3 loop: CASSPRGYEQYF. The CDR3 nucleotides read TGTGCCAGCAGCCCACGGGGCTACGAGCAGTACTTC.